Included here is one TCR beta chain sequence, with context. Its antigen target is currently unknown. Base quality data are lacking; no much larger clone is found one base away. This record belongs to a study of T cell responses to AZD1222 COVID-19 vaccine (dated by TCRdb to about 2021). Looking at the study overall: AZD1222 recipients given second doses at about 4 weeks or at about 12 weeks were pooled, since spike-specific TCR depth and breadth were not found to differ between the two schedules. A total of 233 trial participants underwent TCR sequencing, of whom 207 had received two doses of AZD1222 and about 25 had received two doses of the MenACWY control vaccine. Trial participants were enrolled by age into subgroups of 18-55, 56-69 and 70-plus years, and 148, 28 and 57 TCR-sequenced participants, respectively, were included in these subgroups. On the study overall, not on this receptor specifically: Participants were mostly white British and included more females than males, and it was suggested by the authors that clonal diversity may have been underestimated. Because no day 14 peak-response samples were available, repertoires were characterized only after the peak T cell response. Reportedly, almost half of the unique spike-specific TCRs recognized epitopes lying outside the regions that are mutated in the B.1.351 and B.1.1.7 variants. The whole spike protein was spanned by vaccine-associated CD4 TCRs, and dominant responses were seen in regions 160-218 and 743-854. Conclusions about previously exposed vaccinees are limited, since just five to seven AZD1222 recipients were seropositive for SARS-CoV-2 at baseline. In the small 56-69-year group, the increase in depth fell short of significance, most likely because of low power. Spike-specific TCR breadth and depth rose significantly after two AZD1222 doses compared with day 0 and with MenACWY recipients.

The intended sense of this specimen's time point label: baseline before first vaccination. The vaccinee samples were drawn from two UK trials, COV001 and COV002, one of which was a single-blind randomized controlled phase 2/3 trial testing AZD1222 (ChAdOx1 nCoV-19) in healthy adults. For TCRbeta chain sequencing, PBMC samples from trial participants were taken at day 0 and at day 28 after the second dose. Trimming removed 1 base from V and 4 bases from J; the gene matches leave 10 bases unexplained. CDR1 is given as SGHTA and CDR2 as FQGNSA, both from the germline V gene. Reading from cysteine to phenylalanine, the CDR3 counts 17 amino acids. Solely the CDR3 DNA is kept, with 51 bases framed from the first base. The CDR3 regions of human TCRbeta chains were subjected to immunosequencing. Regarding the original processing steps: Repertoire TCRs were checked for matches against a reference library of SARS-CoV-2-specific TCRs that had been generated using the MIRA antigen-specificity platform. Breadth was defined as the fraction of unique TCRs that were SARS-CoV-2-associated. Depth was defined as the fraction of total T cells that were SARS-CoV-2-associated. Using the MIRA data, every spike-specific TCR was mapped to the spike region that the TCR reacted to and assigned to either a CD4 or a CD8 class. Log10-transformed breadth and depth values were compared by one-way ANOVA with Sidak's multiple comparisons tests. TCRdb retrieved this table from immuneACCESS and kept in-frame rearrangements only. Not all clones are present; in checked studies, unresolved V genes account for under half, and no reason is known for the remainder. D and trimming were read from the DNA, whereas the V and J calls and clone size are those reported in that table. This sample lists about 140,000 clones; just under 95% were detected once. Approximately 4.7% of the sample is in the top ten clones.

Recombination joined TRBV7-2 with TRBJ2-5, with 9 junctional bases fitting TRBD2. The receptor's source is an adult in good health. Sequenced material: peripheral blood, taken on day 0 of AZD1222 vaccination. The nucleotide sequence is TGTGCCAGCAGCTTAGGATGGCGGGGGGGCTTGGGAGAGACCCAGTACTTC. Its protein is CASSLGWRGGLGETQYF.